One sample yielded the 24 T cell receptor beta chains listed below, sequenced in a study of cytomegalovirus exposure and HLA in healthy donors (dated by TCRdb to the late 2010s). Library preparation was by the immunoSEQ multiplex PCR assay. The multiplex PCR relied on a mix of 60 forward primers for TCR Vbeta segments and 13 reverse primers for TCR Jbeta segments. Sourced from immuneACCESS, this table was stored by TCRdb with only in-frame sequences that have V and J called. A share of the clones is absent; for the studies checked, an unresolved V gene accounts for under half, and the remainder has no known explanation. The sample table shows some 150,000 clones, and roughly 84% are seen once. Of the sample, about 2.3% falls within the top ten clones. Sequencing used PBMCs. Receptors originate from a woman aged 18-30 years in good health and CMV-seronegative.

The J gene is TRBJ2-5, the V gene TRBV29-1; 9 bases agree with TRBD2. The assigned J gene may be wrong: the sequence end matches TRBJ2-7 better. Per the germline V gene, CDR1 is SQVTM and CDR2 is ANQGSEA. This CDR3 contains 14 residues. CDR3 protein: CSVGAGGSSYEQYF. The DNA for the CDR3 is TGCAGCGTTGGAGCGGGGGGTTCCTCCTACGAGCAGTACTTC.

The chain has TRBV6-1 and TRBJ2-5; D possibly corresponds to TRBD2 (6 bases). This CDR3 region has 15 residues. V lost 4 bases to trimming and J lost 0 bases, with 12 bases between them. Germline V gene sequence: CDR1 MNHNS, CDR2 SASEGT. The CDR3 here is CASSATGGNQETQYF. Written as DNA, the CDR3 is TGTGCCAGCAGTGCGACCGGAGGGAACCAAGAGACCCAGTACTTC.

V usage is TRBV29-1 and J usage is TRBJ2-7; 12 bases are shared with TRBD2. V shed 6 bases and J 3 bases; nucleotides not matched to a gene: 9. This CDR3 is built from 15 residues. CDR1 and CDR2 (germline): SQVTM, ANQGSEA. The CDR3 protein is CSVGRRLAGDYEQYF. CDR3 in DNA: TGCAGCGTGGGCCGCAGACTAGCGGGGGACTACGAGCAGTACTTC.

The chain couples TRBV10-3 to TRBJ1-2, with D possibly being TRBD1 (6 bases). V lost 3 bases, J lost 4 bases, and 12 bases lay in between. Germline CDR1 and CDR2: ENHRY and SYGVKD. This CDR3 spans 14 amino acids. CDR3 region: CAISEMEGGYGYTF. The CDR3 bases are TGTGCCATCAGTGAAATGGAAGGGGGCTATGGCTACACCTTC.

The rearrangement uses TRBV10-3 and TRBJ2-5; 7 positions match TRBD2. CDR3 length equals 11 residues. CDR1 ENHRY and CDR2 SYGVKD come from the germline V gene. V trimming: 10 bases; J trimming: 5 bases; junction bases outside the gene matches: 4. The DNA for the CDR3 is TGTGCCACGCTGGGGGGGGAGACCCAGTACTTC. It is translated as CATLGGETQYF.

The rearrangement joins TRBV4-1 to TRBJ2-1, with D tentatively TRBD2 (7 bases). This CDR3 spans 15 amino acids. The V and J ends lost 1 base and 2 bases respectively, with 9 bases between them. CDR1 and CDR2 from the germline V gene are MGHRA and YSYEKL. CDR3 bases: TGCGCCAGCAGCCAAGCGGGGGGCACCTACAATGAGCAGTTCTTC. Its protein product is CASSQAGGTYNEQFF.

Here the CDR3 reads CASSPQWGLQETQYF. CDR3 DNA: TGTGCCAGCAGCCCACAGTGGGGGCTGCAAGAGACCCAGTACTTC. The chain recombines TRBV7-2 with TRBJ2-5, with TRBD1 as a possible D gene (6 bases). V was trimmed by 5 bases and J by 2 bases, leaving 15 bases between them. The germline CDR1 and CDR2 sequences are SGHTA and FQGNSA. The CDR3 spans 15 residues.

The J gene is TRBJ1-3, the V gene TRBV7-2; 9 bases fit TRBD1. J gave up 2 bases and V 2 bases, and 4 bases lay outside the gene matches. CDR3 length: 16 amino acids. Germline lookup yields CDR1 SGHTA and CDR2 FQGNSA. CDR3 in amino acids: CASSLTRTGAGNTIYF. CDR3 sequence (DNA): TGTGCCAGCAGCTTAACACGGACAGGGGCTGGAAACACCATATATTTT.

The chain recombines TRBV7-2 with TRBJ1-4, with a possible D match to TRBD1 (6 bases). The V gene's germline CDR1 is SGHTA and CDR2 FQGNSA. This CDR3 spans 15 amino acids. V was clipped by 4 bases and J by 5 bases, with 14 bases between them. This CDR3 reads CASSSSGTPNEKLFF. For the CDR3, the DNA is TGTGCCAGCAGCTCTTCCGGGACACCCAATGAAAAACTGTTTTTT.

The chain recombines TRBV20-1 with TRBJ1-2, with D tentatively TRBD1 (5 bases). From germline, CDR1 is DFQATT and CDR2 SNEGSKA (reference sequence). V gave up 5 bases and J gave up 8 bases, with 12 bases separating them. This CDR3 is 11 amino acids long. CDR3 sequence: CSAPGPGGYTF. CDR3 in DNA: TGCAGTGCTCCCGGACCAGGGGGCTACACCTTC.

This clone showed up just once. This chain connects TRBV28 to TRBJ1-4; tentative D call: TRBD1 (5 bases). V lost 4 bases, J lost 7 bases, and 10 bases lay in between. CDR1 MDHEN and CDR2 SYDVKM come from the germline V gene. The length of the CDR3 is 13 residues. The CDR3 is CASSSQGREKLFF. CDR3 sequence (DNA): TGTGCCAGCAGTTCCCAGGGCCGTGAAAAACTGTTTTTT.

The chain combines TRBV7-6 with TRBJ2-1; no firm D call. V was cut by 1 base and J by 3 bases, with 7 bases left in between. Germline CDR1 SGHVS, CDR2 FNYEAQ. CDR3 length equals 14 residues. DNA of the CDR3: TGTGCCAGCAGCTTAGAGATCAGCTACAATGAGCAGTTCTTC. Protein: CASSLEISYNEQFF.

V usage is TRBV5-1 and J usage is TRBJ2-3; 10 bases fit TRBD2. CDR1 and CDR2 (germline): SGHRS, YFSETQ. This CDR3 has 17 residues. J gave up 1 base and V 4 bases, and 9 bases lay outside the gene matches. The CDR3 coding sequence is TGCGCCAGCAGCCCGGGGACTAGCGTCACGCGCACAGATACGCAGTATTTT. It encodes CASSPGTSVTRTDTQYF. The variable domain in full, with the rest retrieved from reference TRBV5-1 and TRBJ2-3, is KAGVTQTPRYLIKTRGQQVTLSCSPISGHRSVSWYQQTPGQGLQFLFEYFSETQRNKGNFPGRFSGRQFSNSRSEMNVSTLELGDSALYLCASSPGTSVTRTDTQYFGPGTRLTVL.

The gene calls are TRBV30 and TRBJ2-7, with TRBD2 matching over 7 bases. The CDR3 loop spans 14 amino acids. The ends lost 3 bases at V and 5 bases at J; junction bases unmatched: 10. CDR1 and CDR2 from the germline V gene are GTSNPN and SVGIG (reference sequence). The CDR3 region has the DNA TGTGCCTGGAGGTTTGGGGGGAGGGCTCACGAGCAGTACTTC. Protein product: CAWRFGGRAHEQYF.

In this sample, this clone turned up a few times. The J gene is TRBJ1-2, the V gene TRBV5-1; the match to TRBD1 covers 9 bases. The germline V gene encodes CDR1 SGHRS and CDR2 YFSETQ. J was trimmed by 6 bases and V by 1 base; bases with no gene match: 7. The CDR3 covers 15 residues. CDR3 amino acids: CASSLFPGQGHGYTF. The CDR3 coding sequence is TGCGCCAGCAGCTTGTTTCCCGGACAGGGGCATGGCTACACCTTC.

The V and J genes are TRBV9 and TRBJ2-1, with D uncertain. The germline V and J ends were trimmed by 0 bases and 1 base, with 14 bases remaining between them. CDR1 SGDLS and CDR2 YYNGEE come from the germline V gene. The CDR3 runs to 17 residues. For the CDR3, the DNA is TGTGCCAGCAGCGTAGAAGGTACCAGAGGATCCTACAATGAGCAGTTCTTC. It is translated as CASSVEGTRGSYNEQFF.

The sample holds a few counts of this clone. The CDR3 is CASSPRPQGQSYEQYF. DNA of the CDR3: TGTGCCAGCAGCCCGAGACCACAGGGGCAATCCTACGAGCAGTACTTC. The rearrangement links TRBV5-4 to TRBJ2-7, with 7 nucleotides matching TRBD1. CDR3 length: 16 amino acids. Germline CDR1 SGHNT, CDR2 YYREEE (reference sequence). V was pared by 4 bases and J by 1 base, with 11 bases of the junction left unmatched.

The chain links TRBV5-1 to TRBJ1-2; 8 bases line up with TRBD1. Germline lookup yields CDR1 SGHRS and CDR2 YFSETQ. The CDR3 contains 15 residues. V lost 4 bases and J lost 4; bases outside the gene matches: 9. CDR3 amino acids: CASSVGDRSFYGYTF. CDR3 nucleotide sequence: TGCGCCAGCAGCGTTGGGGACAGGTCGTTCTATGGCTACACCTTC.

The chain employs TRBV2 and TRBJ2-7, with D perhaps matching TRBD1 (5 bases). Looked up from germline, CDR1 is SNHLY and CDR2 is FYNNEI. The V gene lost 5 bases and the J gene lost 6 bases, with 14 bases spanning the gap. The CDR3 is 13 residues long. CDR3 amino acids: CASSILNRFEQYF. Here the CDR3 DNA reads TGTGCCAGCAGTATATTAAACAGGTTCGAGCAGTACTTC.

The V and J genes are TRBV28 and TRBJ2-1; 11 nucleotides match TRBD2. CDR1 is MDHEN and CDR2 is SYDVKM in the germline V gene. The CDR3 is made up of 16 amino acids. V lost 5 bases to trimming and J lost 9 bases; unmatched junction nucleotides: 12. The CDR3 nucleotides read TGTGCCAGCAGTCCCGGGACTAGCGGACCCGGCAGTGAGCAGTTCTTC. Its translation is CASSPGTSGPGSEQFF.

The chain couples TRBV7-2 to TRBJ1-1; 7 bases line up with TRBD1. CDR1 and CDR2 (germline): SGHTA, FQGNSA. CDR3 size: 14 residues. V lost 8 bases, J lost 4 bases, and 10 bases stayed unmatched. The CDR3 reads CASGATTGVTEAFF. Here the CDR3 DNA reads TGTGCCAGCGGCGCGACTACAGGGGTCACTGAAGCTTTCTTT.

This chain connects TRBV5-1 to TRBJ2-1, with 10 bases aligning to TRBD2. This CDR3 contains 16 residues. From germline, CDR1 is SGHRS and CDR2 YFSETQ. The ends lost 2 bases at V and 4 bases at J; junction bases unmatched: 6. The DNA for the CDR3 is TGCGCCAGCAGCTTCACTGGACTAGCGGAGTACAATGAGCAGTTCTTC. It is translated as CASSFTGLAEYNEQFF.

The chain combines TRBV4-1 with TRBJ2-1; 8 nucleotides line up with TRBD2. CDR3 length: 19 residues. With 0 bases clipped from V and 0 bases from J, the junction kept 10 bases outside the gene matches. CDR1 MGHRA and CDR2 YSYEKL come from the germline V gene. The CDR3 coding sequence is TGCGCCAGCAGCCAAGATGGGGTGGGGCGGGGGGTCTCCTACAATGAGCAGTTCTTC. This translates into CASSQDGVGRGVSYNEQFF.

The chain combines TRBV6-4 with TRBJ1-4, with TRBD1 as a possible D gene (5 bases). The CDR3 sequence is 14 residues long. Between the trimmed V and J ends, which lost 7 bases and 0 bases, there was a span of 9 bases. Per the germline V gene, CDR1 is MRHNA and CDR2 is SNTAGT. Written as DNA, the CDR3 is TGTGCCAGCATGGGGGGACCAACTAATGAAAAACTGTTTTTT. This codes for CASMGGPTNEKLFF.